One and the same sample provided the 6 T cell receptor beta chains below, sequenced in a study of blood T cell repertoires in COVID-19. Measured with immunoSEQ multiplex PCR; TCRdb has only the in-frame clones, and not every one. Among 250,000 to 350,000 clones listed, 85% to 90% were seen once. The sample comprised PBMCs or T cells enriched from blood (not recorded which). These receptors all come from a woman younger than 35 with acute COVID-19.

The chain is built from TRBV12-3 or TRBV12-4 and TRBJ2-7; maybe TRBD2 (5 bases). This CDR3 region has 13 residues. V was clipped by 2 bases and J by 6 bases, with 11 bases between them. As DNA, the CDR3 is TGTGCCAGCAGTTTATATCCCGGAGGCGAGCAGTACTTC. Its protein product is CASSLYPGGEQYF.

This clone was detected only once. The V call is TRBV9, the J call TRBJ1-2; maybe TRBD1 (6 bases). The CDR3 sequence is 14 residues long. The germline V gene encodes CDR1 SGDLS and CDR2 YYNGEE. With 3 bases removed from V and 4 bases from J, the gap between germline ends came to 13 bases. CDR3 sequence: CASSEQGSGYGYTF. CDR3 DNA sequence: TGTGCCAGCAGCGAACAGGGTTCGGGCTATGGCTACACCTTC. The full variable domain, rest sourced from reference TRBV9 and TRBJ1-2, is DSGVTQTPKHLITATGQRVTLRCSPRSGDLSVYWYQQSLDQGLQFLIQYYNGEERAKGNILERFSAQQFPDLHSELNLSSLELGDSALYFCASSEQGSGYGYTFGSGTRLTVV.

The CDR3, as DNA: TGTGCCAGCAGTGAAAAGCAACAAGAGACCCAGTACTTC. Translation: CASSEKQQETQYF. The chain employs TRBV6-1 and TRBJ2-5; D uncertain. Germline loops: CDR1 MNHNS, CDR2 SASEGT. The length of the CDR3 is 13 residues. V gave up 2 bases and J gave up 2 bases, with 6 bases separating them.

The rearrangement joins TRBV11-3 to TRBJ2-6; TRBD1 matches at 10 bases. The CDR3 sequence is 18 residues long. Germline CDR1 reads SGHNT; CDR2 reads YENEEA. V was pared by 3 bases and J by 0 bases, with 5 bases of the junction left unmatched. The CDR3 DNA reads TGTGCCAGCAGCTTGGGGACAGGGGCGTTCTCTGGGGCCAACGTCCTGACTTTC. The encoded protein is CASSLGTGAFSGANVLTF.

This clone showed up just once. The V and J genes are TRBV7-9 and TRBJ2-3; 7 bases align to TRBD2. CDR1 is SEHNR, CDR2 FQNEAQ, per germline (reference sequence). CDR3 length: 18 residues. The V gene end was trimmed by 3 bases and the J gene end by 0 bases; junction bases not matched to a gene: 12. CDR3 sequence (DNA): TGTGCCAGCAGCTTCGGGGTAGCGGGCACTACTAGCACAGATACGCAGTATTTT. Its protein product is CASSFGVAGTTSTDTQYF. Filled out from reference TRBV7-9 and TRBJ2-3, the complete variable domain reads DTGVSQNPRHKITKRGQNVTFRCDPISEHNRLYWYRQTLGQGPEFLTYFQNEAQLEKSRLLSDRFSAERPKGSFSTLEIQRTEQGDSAMYLCASSFGVAGTTSTDTQYFGPGTRLTVL.

The chain carries TRBV28 and TRBJ2-7; maybe TRBD1 (5 bases). This CDR3 region has 14 residues. CDR1 and CDR2 from the germline V gene are MDHEN and SYDVKM. Between the trimmed V and J ends, which lost 8 bases and 2 bases, there was a span of 16 bases. CDR3 amino acids: CASAVGHEAYEQYF. In DNA form, the CDR3 reads TGTGCCAGCGCCGTCGGACACGAAGCCTACGAGCAGTACTTC.